This paragraph reports one TCR beta chain. This record comes from a study of T cells in localized non-small cell lung cancer. Sequencing was performed with immunoSEQ multiplex PCR; in TCRdb, only in-frame clones are kept and a portion is missing. The data show 20,000 or so clones, about 87% seen once. The length of the CDR3 is 13 residues. Germline lookup yields CDR1 SGHAT and CDR2 FQNNGV. Trimming removed 6 bases from V and 3 bases from J, with 12 bases in between. The sequenced sample was peripheral blood, obtained before any cancer treatment. The rearrangement uses TRBV11-2 and TRBJ2-7; D perhaps matches TRBD2 (5 bases). The TCR originated in a male donor aged 60 or over with stage I squamous cell lung carcinoma. The DNA of the CDR3 is TGTGCCAGCAGGCAACTAGGCCTCTACGAGCAGTACTTC. This codes for CASRQLGLYEQYF.